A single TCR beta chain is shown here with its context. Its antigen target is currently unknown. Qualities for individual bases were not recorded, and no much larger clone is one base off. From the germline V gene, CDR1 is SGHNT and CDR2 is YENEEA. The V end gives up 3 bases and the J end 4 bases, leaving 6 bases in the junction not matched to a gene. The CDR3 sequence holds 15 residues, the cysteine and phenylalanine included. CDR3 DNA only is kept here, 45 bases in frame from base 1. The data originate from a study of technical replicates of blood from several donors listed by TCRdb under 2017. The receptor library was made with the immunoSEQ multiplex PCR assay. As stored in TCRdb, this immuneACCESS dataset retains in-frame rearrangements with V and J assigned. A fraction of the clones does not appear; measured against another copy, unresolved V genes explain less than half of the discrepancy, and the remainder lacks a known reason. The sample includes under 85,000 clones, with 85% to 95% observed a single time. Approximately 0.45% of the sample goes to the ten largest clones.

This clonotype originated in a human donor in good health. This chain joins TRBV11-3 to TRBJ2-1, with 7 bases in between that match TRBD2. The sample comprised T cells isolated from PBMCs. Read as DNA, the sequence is TGTGCCAGCAGCTTGGGGCGGGGGTCATACAATGAGCAGTTCTTC. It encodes CASSLGRGSYNEQFF.